This entry concerns a single TCR beta chain. V was trimmed by 4 bases and J by 1 base, leaving 14 bases between them. The CDR3 is 15 residues long. The germline V gene has CDR1 SGHRS and CDR2 YFSETQ. The sample originates from a study of OX40 agonist ivuxolimab in advanced cancers. Produced via immunoSEQ multiplex PCR; TCRdb's table is partial and in-frame only. The sample lists 30,000 to 40,000 clones, approximately 83% occurring once. This clonotype was sampled from an adult with an advanced solid tumor such as melanoma, head and neck, liver or kidney cancer. Sequenced material: CD4+ or CD8+ T cells sorted from blood, taken in a trial of the OX40 agonist ivuxolimab. The rearrangement links TRBV5-1 to TRBJ1-2, with D unresolved. The CDR3 spells CASSPHGEVNYGYTF. The CDR3 DNA is TGCGCCAGCAGCCCCCACGGGGAAGTTAACTATGGCTACACCTTC.